This record covers a single TCR beta chain. What it binds is unknown. These data come from a study of shared clonotypes between healthy human individuals. Study conclusions and caveats: Naive subsets, compared against memory subsets, generally had larger estimated richness values.

Source study methods: ImmunoSEQ junction-only sequences lacked quality scores, so their filtering differed. Measured with immunoSEQ multiplex PCR; TCRdb has only the in-frame clones, and not every one. V, J and clone size derive from that table, while D and trimming were established from the DNA sequence. The table records 1.5 million to 2.5 million clones, around 96% of them present only once. CD45RO-negative, CCR7-positively selected cells formed the naive CD8 fraction, excluding terminally differentiated effector memory CD45RA+ cells. The CDR3 has 14 residues. V lost 2 bases, J lost 2 bases, and 4 bases stayed unmatched. From germline, CDR1 is SGHDT and CDR2 YYEEEE.

The sequence came from a man between 18 and 29 years old in good health. The sample was naive CD8+ T cells sorted from blood. This sequence joins TRBV5-6 and TRBJ2-7, with 7 bases identical to TRBD1. CDR3 coding DNA: TGTGCCAGCAGCTTCCAGGGGGACCCCTACGAGCAGTACTTC. Translation gives CASSFQGDPYEQYF. The variable domain in full, completed from reference TRBV5-6 and TRBJ2-7, reads DAGVTQSPTHLIKTRGQQVTLRCSPKSGHDTVSWYQQALGQGPQFIFQYYEEEERQRGNFPDRFSGHQFPNYSSELNVNALLLGDSALYLCASSFQGDPYEQYFGPGTRLTVT.